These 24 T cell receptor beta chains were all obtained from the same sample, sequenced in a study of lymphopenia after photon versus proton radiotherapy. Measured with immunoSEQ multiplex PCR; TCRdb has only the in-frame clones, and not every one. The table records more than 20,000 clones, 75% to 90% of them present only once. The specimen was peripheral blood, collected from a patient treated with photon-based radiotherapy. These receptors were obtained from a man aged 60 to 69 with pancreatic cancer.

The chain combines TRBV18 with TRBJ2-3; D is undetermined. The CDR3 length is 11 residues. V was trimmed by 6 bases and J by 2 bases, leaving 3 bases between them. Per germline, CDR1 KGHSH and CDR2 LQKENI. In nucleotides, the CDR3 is TGTGCCAGCTCTTACACAGATACGCAGTATTTT. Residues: CASSYTDTQYF.

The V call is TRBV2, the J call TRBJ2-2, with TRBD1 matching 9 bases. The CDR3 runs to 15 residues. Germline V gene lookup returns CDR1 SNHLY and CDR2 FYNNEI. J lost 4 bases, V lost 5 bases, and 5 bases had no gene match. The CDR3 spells CASSYRGHSTGELFF. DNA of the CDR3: TGTGCCAGCAGTTACAGGGGGCACAGCACCGGGGAGCTGTTTTTT.

The DNA of the CDR3 is TGTGCCAGCAGCTTTGACAGGAAAAGCTCCTATAATTCACCCCTCCACTTT. It specifies CASSFDRKSSYNSPLHF. V is TRBV12-1 and J is TRBJ1-6; the listed D gene, TRBD1, was not tested against the DNA. TRBV12-1 has pseudogene status. The CDR3 spans 17 residues.

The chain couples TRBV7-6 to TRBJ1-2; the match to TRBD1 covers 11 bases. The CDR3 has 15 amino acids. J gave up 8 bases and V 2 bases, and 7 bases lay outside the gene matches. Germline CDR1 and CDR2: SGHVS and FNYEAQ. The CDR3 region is CASSLLGGQGDGYTF. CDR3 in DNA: TGTGCCAGCAGCTTACTGGGGGGACAGGGGGACGGCTACACCTTC.

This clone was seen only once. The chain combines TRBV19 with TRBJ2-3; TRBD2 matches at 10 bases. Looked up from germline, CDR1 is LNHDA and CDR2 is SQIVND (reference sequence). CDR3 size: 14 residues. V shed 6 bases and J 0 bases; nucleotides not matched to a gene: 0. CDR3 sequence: CASRLAGSTDTQYF. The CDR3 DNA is TGTGCCAGTAGACTAGCGGGGAGCACAGATACGCAGTATTTT. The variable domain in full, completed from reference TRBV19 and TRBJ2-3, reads DGGITQSPKYLFRKEGQNVTLSCEQNLNHDAMYWYRQDPGQGLRLIYYSQIVNDFQKGDIAEGYSVSREKKESFPLTVTSAQKNPTAFYLCASRLAGSTDTQYFGPGTRLTVL.

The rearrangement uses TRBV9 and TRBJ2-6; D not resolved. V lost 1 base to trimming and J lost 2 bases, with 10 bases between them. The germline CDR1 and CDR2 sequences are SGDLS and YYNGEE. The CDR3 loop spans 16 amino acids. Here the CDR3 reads CASSVSGRAGANVLTF. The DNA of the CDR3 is TGTGCCAGCAGCGTAAGTGGGCGCGCTGGGGCCAACGTCCTGACTTTC.

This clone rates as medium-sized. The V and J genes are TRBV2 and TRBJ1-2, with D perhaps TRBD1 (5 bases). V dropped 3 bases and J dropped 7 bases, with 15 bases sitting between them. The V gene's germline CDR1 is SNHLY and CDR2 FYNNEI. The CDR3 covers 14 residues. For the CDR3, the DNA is TGTGCCAGCAGTGACCGACAGTTTTCGGGTGGCTACACCTTC. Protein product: CASSDRQFSGGYTF.

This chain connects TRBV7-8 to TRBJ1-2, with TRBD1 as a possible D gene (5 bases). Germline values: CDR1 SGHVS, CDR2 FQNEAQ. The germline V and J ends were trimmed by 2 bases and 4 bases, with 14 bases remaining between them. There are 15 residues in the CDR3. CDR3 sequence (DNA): TGTGCCAGCAGCTTAAAACGGGGGGGACCCTATGGCTACACCTTC. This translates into CASSLKRGGPYGYTF.

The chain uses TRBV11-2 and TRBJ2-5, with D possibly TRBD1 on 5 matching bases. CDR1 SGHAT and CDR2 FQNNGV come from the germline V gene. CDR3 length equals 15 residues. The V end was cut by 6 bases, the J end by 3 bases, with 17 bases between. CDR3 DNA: TGTGCCAGCAGGTTACGGCTAGGGGCGGAAGAGACCCAGTACTTC. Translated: CASRLRLGAEETQYF. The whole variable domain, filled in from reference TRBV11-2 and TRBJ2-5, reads EAGVAQSPRYKIIEKRQSVAFWCNPISGHATLYWYQQILGQGPKLLIQFQNNGVVDDSQLPKDRFSAERLKGVDSTLKIQPAKLEDSAVYLCASRLRLGAEETQYFGPGTRLLVL.

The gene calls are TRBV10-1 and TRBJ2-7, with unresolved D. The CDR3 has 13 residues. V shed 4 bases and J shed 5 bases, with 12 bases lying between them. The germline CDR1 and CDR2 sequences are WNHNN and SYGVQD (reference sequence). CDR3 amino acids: CASSATLGNEQYF. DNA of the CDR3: TGCGCCAGCAGTGCTACCCTAGGCAACGAGCAGTACTTC.

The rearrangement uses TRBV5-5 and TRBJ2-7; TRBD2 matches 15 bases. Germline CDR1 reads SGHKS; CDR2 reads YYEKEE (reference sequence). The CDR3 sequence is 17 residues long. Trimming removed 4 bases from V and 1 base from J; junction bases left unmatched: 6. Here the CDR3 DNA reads TGTGCCAGCAGCCCCCCGGGACTAGCGGGGGGTTCCTACGAGCAGTACTTC. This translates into CASSPPGLAGGSYEQYF.

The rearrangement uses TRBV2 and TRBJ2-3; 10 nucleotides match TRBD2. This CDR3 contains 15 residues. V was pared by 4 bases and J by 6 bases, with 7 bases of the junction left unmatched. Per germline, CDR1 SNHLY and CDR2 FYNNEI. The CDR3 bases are TGTGCCAGCAGTGGGCTAGCGGGGGCCCCGGATACGCAGTATTTT. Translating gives CASSGLAGAPDTQYF.

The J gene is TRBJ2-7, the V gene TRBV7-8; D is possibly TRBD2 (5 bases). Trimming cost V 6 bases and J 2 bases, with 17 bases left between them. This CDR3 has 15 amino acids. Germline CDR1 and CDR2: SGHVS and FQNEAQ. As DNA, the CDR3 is TGTGCCAGCAGGGAGGCGGCTTACTTTCCCTACGAGCAGTACTTC. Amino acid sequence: CASREAAYFPYEQYF.

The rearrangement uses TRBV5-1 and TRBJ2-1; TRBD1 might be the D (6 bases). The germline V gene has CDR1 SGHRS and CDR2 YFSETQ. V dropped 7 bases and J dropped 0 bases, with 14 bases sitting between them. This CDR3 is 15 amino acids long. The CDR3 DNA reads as TGCGCCAGCTTTAAGGACAGATACTCCTACAATGAGCAGTTCTTC. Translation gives CASFKDRYSYNEQFF. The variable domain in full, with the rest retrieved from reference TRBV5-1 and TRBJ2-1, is KAGVTQTPRYLIKTRGQQVTLSCSPISGHRSVSWYQQTPGQGLQFLFEYFSETQRNKGNFPGRFSGRQFSNSRSEMNVSTLELGDSALYLCASFKDRYSYNEQFFGPGTRLTVL.

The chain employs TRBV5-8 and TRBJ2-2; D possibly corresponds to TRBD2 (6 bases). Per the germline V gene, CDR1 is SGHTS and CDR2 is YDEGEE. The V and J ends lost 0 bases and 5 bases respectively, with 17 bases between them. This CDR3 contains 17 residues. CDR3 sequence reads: CASSLATIIGGTGELFF. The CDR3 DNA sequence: TGTGCCAGCAGCTTGGCCACCATAATTGGAGGGACCGGGGAGCTGTTTTTT.

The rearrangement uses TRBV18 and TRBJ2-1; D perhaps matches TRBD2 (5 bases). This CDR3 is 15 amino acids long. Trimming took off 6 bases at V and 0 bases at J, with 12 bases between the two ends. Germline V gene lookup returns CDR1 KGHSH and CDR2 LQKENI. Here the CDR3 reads CASSLSGSSYNEQFF. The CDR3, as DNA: TGTGCCAGCTCCCTAAGCGGAAGCTCCTACAATGAGCAGTTCTTC.

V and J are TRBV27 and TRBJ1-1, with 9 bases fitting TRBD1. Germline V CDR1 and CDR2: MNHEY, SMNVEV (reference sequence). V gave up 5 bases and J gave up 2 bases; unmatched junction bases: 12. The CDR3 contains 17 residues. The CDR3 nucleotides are TGTGCCAGCAGTGAGACCGGGACAGGGTCGCTAAACACTGAAGCTTTCTTT. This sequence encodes CASSETGTGSLNTEAFF.

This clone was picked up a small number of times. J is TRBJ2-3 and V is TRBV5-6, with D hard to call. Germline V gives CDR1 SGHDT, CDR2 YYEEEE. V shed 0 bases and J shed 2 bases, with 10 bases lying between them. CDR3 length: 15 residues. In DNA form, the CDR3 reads TGTGCCAGCAGCTTGGGAACGTTAAACACAGATACGCAGTATTTT. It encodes CASSLGTLNTDTQYF.

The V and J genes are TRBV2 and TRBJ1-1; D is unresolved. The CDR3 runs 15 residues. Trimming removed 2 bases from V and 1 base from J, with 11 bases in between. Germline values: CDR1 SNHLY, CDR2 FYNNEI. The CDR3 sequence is CASSERWLRNTEAFF. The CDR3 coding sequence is TGTGCCAGCAGTGAAAGGTGGCTGAGGAACACTGAAGCTTTCTTT. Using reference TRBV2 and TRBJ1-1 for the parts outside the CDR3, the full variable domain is EPEVTQTPSHQVTQMGQEVILRCVPISNHLYFYWYRQILGQKVEFLVSFYNNEISEKSEIFDDQFSVERPDGSNFTLKIRSTKLEDSAMYFCASSERWLRNTEAFFGQGTRLTVV.

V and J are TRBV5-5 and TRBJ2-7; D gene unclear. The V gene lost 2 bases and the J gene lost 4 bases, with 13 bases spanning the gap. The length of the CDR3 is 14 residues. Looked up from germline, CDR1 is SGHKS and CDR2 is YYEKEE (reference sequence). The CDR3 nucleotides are TGTGCCAGCAGCTTCGAATCCAGAGTTTACGAGCAGTACTTC. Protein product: CASSFESRVYEQYF.

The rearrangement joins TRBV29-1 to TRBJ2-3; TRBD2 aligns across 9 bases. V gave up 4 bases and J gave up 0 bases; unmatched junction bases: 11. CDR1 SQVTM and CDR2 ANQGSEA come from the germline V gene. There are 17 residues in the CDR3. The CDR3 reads CSVGGGGASWSTDTQYF. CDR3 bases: TGCAGCGTTGGCGGCGGGGGGGCGAGCTGGAGCACAGATACGCAGTATTTT.

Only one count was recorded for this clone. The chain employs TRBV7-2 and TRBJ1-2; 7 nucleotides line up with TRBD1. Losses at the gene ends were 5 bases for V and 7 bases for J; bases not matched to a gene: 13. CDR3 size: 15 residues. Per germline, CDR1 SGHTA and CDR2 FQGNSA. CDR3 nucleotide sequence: TGTGCCAGCAGCACCCGCGCACAGGGGATTGGTGGCTACACCTTC. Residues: CASSTRAQGIGGYTF.

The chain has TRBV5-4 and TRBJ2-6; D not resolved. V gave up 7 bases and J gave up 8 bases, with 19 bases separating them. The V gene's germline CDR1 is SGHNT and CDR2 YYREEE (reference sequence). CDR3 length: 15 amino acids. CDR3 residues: CASAPEVNAPNVLTF. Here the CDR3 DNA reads TGTGCCAGCGCCCCGGAAGTTAACGCACCCAACGTCCTGACTTTC.

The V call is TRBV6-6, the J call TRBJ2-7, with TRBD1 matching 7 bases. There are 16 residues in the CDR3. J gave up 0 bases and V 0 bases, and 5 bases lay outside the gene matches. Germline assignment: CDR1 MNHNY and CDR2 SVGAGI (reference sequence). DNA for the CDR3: TGTGCCAGCAGTTACTCCGGGACAGTGCACTCCTACGAGCAGTACTTC. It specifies CASSYSGTVHSYEQYF.